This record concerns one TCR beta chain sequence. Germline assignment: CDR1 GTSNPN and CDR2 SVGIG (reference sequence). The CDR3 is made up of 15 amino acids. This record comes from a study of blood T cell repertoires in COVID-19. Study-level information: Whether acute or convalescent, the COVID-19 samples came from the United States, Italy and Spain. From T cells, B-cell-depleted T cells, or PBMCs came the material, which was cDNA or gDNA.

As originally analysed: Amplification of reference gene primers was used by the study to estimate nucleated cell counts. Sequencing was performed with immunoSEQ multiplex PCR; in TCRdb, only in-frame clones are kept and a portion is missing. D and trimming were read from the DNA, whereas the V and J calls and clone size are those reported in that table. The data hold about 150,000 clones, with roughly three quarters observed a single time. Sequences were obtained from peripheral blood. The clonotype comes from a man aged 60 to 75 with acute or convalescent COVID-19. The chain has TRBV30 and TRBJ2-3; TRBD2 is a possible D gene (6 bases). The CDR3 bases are TGTGCTTTGAAAAGGAGGGAGAGGAATACAGATACGCAGTATTTT. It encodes CALKRRERNTDTQYF.